The 29 T cell receptor beta chains presented below share a single source sample, sequenced in a study of T cell responses to AZD1222 COVID-19 vaccine. TCRdb's copy holds only in-frame clones and misses some; the assay was immunoSEQ multiplex PCR. The sample carries fewer than 90,000 clones, around nine tenths recorded once. This specimen was peripheral blood, taken on day 0 of AZD1222 vaccination. The receptors were gathered from an adult in good health.

The chain combines TRBV6-5 with TRBJ1-2; D is undetermined. The length of the CDR3 is 14 residues. Trimming took off 0 bases at V and 7 bases at J, with 12 bases between the two ends. Germline V gives CDR1 MNHEY, CDR2 SVGAGI. The CDR3 spells CASSYSLPLGGYTF. The CDR3 DNA follows: TGTGCCAGCAGTTACTCGCTCCCTCTGGGTGGCTACACCTTC.

J is TRBJ1-6 and V is TRBV19; D uncertain. The CDR3 runs 12 residues. Trimming stripped 6 bases from V and 6 bases from J, with 6 bases between. Germline V gene data show CDR1 as LNHDA and CDR2 as SQIVND (reference sequence). CDR3 nucleotide sequence: TGTGCCAGTAGCCCGCTTAATTCACCCCTCCACTTT. Protein sequence: CASSPLNSPLHF.

The J gene is TRBJ1-1, the V gene TRBV5-1, with D perhaps matching TRBD1 (5 bases). The CDR3 runs to 14 residues. Per germline, CDR1 SGHRS and CDR2 YFSETQ. Trimming left V 5 bases short and J 3 bases short, with 14 bases between. CDR3 amino acids: CASSPREADTEAFF. CDR3 DNA: TGCGCCAGCAGTCCCAGGGAGGCAGACACTGAAGCTTTCTTT.

V is TRBV6-5 and J is TRBJ1-3; D gene unclear. CDR3 size: 14 residues. V was pared by 4 bases and J by 2 bases, with 9 bases between. CDR1 and CDR2 (germline): MNHEY, SVGAGI. Here the CDR3 DNA reads TGTGCCAGCAGTTTTGGGATGACTGGAAACACCATATATTTT. It codes for CASSFGMTGNTIYF.

The chain is built from TRBV18 and TRBJ2-3; maybe TRBD2 (5 bases). The CDR3 runs 12 residues. CDR1 and CDR2 from the germline V gene are KGHSH and LQKENI. V was clipped by 5 bases and J by 4 bases, with 7 bases between them. The CDR3 nucleotides are TGTGCCAGCTCATTCGGGGCAGATACGCAGTATTTT. Its translation: CASSFGADTQYF.

The chain is built from TRBV27 and TRBJ1-4, with D tentatively TRBD1 (5 bases). The CDR3 spans 17 residues. Germline V gene sequence: CDR1 MNHEY, CDR2 SMNVEV (reference sequence). Trimming stripped 5 bases from V and 8 bases from J, with 24 bases between. CDR3: CASSPTTTGTVREKLFF. The CDR3 DNA is TGTGCCAGCAGTCCAACGACGACGGGGACGGTACGAGAAAAACTGTTTTTT.

The chain employs TRBV5-5 and TRBJ1-2; TRBD1 matches at 9 bases. The V segment lost 4 bases and the J segment 1 base; nucleotides outside the gene matches: 8. This CDR3 comprises 16 residues. CDR1 and CDR2 (germline): SGHKS, YYEKEE (reference sequence). The CDR3 DNA reads TGTGCCAGCAGCACAGGGACAGGGTATATTAACTATGGCTACACCTTC. Amino acids: CASSTGTGYINYGYTF. The whole variable domain, filled in from reference TRBV5-5 and TRBJ1-2, reads DAGVTQSPTHLIKTRGQQVTLRCSPISGHKSVSWYQQVLGQGPQFIFQYYEKEERGRGNFPDRFSARQFPNYSSELNVNALLLGDSALYLCASSTGTGYINYGYTFGSGTRLTVV.

The V gene is TRBV30, the J gene TRBJ2-1; TRBD2 matches at 9 bases. J gave up 16 bases and V 2 bases, and 9 bases lay outside the gene matches. The CDR3 is made up of 12 amino acids. CDR1 is GTSNPN, CDR2 SVGIG, per germline (reference sequence). The CDR3 DNA follows: TGTGCCTGGAGTTTTCTAGCGGGACCTTTTTTCTTC. It codes for CAWSFLAGPFFF. Drawing the rest from reference TRBV30 and TRBJ2-1, the complete variable domain is SQTIHQWPATLVQPVGSPLSLECTVEGTSNPNLYWYRQAAGRGLQLLFYSVGIGQISSEVPQNLSASRPQDRQFILSSKKLLLSDSGFYLCAWSFLAGPFFFGPGTRLTVL.

The chain employs TRBV11-2 and TRBJ2-7, with D possibly being TRBD1 (5 bases). Germline V gene sequence: CDR1 SGHAT, CDR2 FQNNGV. The CDR3 sequence is 14 residues long. The V end lost 0 bases, the J end lost 2 bases, and 8 bases lay between the germline ends. This CDR3 reads CASSLDRQPYEQYF. CDR3 bases: TGTGCCAGCAGCTTAGATAGACAGCCCTACGAGCAGTACTTC.

V gene TRBV11-2 combines with J gene TRBJ2-2, with D perhaps matching TRBD2 (6 bases). V dropped 0 bases and J dropped 4 bases, with 12 bases sitting between them. CDR3 length: 16 residues. Germline V lookup: CDR1 SGHAT, CDR2 FQNNGV. Here the CDR3 DNA reads TGTGCCAGCAGCTTAGATACCCGGGGAGGCACCGGGGAGCTGTTTTTT. Translated, it gives CASSLDTRGGTGELFF.

On this clone: An end of the junction does not agree with germline; a read error may underlie this. The rearrangement links TRBV3-1 (or the pseudogene TRBV3-2) to TRBJ2-7; a possible D gene is TRBD1 (6 bases). The CDR3 consists of 11 residues. Germline CDR1 reads LGHDT; CDR2 reads YNNKEL (reference sequence). CDR3 DNA sequence: TGTGCCAGCAGCCACAACCGGGACACTAAATTC. It translates to CASSHNRDTKF.

The chain joins TRBV5-1 to TRBJ2-6, with D possibly matching TRBD2 (6 bases). This CDR3 comprises 18 residues. The V end lost 0 bases, the J end lost 0 bases, and 13 bases lay between the germline ends. CDR1 and CDR2 from the germline V gene are SGHRS and YFSETQ. CDR3 loop: CASSLGGGSYSGANVLTF. The CDR3 region has the DNA TGCGCCAGCAGCTTGGGAGGAGGGAGCTACTCTGGGGCCAACGTCCTGACTTTC.

The rearrangement joins TRBV7-3 to TRBJ1-6; D is perhaps TRBD1 (5 bases). The CDR3 spans 15 residues. Germline V gene sequence: CDR1 SGHTA, CDR2 FQGTGA. V lost 5 bases and J 9 bases, leaving 17 bases between the germline ends. The CDR3 DNA reads TGTGCCAGCAGCCATTCTGGGGGTATGGTTTCACCCCTCCACTTT. The encoded protein is CASSHSGGMVSPLHF.

The genes are TRBV11-2 and TRBJ2-3, with 9 bases matching TRBD2. This CDR3 has 12 amino acids. Germline V gives CDR1 SGHAT, CDR2 FQNNGV. V gave up 6 bases and J gave up 10 bases; unmatched junction bases: 5. The CDR3 DNA is TGTGCCAGCAGGGCTAGCGGGGTTGCGCAGTATTTT. It translates to CASRASGVAQYF. The full variable domain, in which reference TRBV11-2 and TRBJ2-3 provide the parts outside the CDR3, is EAGVAQSPRYKIIEKRQSVAFWCNPISGHATLYWYQQILGQGPKLLIQFQNNGVVDDSQLPKDRFSAERLKGVDSTLKIQPAKLEDSAVYLCASRASGVAQYFGPGTRLTVL.

This sequence joins TRBV5-1 and TRBJ1-3; D not certain. V gave up 0 bases and J gave up 2 bases, with 6 bases separating them. Germline CDR1 and CDR2: SGHRS and YFSETQ. CDR3 length equals 14 residues. CDR3 nucleotides: TGCGCCAGCAGCTTGGCACAGACTGGAAACACCATATATTTT. Translated, it gives CASSLAQTGNTIYF.

CDR3 DNA sequence: TGTGCCACCCCCCGCAGGGGCTCAAGCTCCTACGAGCAGTACGTC. Translation gives CATPRRGSSSYEQYV. The chain recombines TRBV10-3 with TRBJ2-7; tentatively, D is TRBD1 (6 bases). The CDR3 extends over 15 amino acids. The V gene lost 10 bases and the J gene lost 0 bases, with 19 bases spanning the gap. Germline CDR1 is ENHRY and CDR2 is SYGVKD.

The chain combines TRBV27 with TRBJ1-6; 9 bases agree with TRBD1. Germline loops: CDR1 MNHEY, CDR2 SMNVEV (reference sequence). V trimming: 6 bases; J trimming: 7 bases; junction bases outside the gene matches: 10. This CDR3 comprises 16 residues. The CDR3: CASRFHSGTGNSPLHF. The CDR3 DNA reads TGTGCCAGCAGATTCCACTCCGGGACAGGGAATTCACCCCTCCACTTT.

The chain employs TRBV5-8 and TRBJ1-2, with D hard to call. Germline V gives CDR1 SGHTS, CDR2 YDEGEE. Trimming cost V 4 bases and J 7 bases, with 11 bases left between them. The CDR3 is 12 amino acids. The CDR3 sequence is CASSTGERGYTF. CDR3 in DNA: TGTGCCAGCAGCACCGGGGAGCGTGGCTACACCTTC.

The J gene is TRBJ1-2, the V gene TRBV6-5, with D possibly TRBD1 on 6 matching bases. CDR1 is MNHEY and CDR2 is SVGAGI in the germline V gene. This CDR3 contains 13 residues. V lost 7 bases and J 3 bases, leaving 12 bases between the germline ends. CDR3 amino acids: CASTAGQYYGYTF. The CDR3 DNA follows: TGTGCCAGCACCGCAGGACAGTACTATGGCTACACCTTC.

The genes are TRBV28 and TRBJ1-2; TRBD1 is a possible D gene (6 bases). Germline V gives CDR1 MDHEN, CDR2 SYDVKM. Between the trimmed V and J ends, which lost 6 bases and 8 bases, there was a span of 13 bases. This CDR3 comprises 12 residues. CDR3 DNA sequence: TGTGCCAGCAGCGACGGCAGGGGAGGCTACACCTTC. It codes for CASSDGRGGYTF.

V gene TRBV3-1 (or the pseudogene TRBV3-2) combines with J gene TRBJ1-2, with TRBD1 matching 8 bases. The J segment lost 4 bases and the V segment lost 0 bases, leaving 13 bases of the junction unmatched. CDR3 length: 18 residues. Germline values: CDR1 LGHDT, CDR2 YNNKEL (reference sequence). The CDR3 protein is CASSQEGIGQGLGYGYTF. The DNA for the CDR3 is TGTGCCAGCAGCCAAGAAGGGATAGGACAGGGTCTCGGCTATGGCTACACCTTC.

This chain's CDR3 is CASSQIRGREAFF. The CDR3 nucleotides are TGCGCCAGCAGCCAAATAAGGGGGAGGGAAGCTTTCTTT. The V gene is TRBV4-1, the J gene TRBJ1-1; D might be TRBD1 (6 bases). The CDR3 totals 13 residues. Germline loops: CDR1 MGHRA, CDR2 YSYEKL. Trimming removed 2 bases at V and 8 bases at J, with 12 bases between.

The rearrangement joins TRBV14 to TRBJ2-7; D is unresolved. Trimming cost V 1 base and J 2 bases, with 9 bases left between them. The CDR3 has 14 amino acids. The germline gives CDR1 SGHDN, CDR2 FVKESK. CDR3 loop: CASSQGQIPYEQYF. The CDR3 DNA reads TGTGCCAGCAGCCAAGGTCAGATTCCCTACGAGCAGTACTTC.

For the CDR3, the DNA is TGTGCCAGCAGTATGAGGGTTATGGAGACCCAGTACTTC. Translated: CASSMRVMETQYF. The chain links TRBV27 to TRBJ2-5; D might be TRBD2 (5 bases). Trimming shortened V by 5 bases and J by 5 bases, and 12 bases separated the two germline ends. The CDR3 covers 13 residues. The germline V gene encodes CDR1 MNHEY and CDR2 SMNVEV (reference sequence).

This rearrangement joins TRBV7-9 to TRBJ2-5, with 10 bases lining up with TRBD2. V shed 4 bases and J 5 bases; nucleotides not matched to a gene: 13. Germline V gene sequence: CDR1 SEHNR, CDR2 FQNEAQ (reference sequence). The CDR3 contains 17 residues. The CDR3 DNA is TGTGCCAGCAGCTGGAGGGAAGGGACTAGCGCTATCGAGACCCAGTACTTC. Translated, it gives CASSWREGTSAIETQYF.

This chain connects TRBV7-2 to TRBJ1-6; no firm D call. Germline V gene lookup returns CDR1 SGHTA and CDR2 FQGNSA. This CDR3 has 15 amino acids. Deletions cut 5 bases from V and 8 bases from J, with 16 bases between. CDR3 in amino acids: CASSTDPSPYSPLHF. The CDR3 region has the DNA TGTGCCAGCAGCACTGACCCCTCCCCCTATTCACCCCTCCACTTT.

Here the CDR3 DNA reads TGTGCCAGCAGCGTAGAACCGGTGGGTACGCAGTATTTT. Residues: CASSVEPVGTQYF. V and J are TRBV9 and TRBJ2-3; D not certain. The CDR3 extends over 13 amino acids. With 0 bases removed from V and 8 bases from J, the gap between germline ends came to 10 bases. The germline V gene encodes CDR1 SGDLS and CDR2 YYNGEE.

This clone was recorded once. V is TRBV5-6 and J is TRBJ1-5; D not certain. Germline-derived CDR1 and CDR2 are SGHDT and YYEEEE. The ends were cut back, 3 bases at V and 4 bases at J, with 11 bases in the middle. The CDR3 is made up of 14 amino acids. CDR3 bases: TGTGCCAGCAGCTCCCGCGGACTGAATCAGCCCCAGCATTTT. It translates to CASSSRGLNQPQHF.

The chain couples TRBV19 to TRBJ1-1; D is uncertain. There are 13 residues in the CDR3. Between the trimmed V and J ends, which lost 4 bases and 3 bases, there was a span of 9 bases. Germline-derived CDR1 and CDR2 are LNHDA and SQIVND (reference sequence). This CDR3 reads CASSNEIDTEAFF. The CDR3 bases are TGTGCCAGTAGTAACGAGATCGACACTGAAGCTTTCTTT.